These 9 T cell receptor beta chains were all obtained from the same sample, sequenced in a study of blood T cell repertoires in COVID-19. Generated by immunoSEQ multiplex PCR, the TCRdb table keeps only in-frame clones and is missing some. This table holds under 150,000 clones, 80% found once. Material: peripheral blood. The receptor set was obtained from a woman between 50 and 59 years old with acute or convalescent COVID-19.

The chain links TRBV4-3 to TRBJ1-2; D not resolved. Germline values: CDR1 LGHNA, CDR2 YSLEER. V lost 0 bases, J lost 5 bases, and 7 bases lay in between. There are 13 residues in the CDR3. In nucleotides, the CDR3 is TGCGCCAGCAGCCAAGAAGCTGCGTATGGCTACACCTTC. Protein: CASSQEAAYGYTF.

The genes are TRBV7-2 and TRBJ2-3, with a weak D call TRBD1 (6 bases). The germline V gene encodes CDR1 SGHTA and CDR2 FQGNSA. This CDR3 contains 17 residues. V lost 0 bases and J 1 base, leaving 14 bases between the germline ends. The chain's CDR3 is CASSLALQGPGTDTQYF. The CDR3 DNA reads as TGTGCCAGCAGCTTAGCGCTCCAGGGGCCGGGCACAGATACGCAGTATTTT.

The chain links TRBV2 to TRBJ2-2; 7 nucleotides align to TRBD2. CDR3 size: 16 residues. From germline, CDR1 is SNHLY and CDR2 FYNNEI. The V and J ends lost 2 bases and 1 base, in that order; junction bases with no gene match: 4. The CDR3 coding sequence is TGTGCCAGCAGTGAAATTGCTAGCGGGAACACCGGGGAGCTGTTTTTT. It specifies CASSEIASGNTGELFF.

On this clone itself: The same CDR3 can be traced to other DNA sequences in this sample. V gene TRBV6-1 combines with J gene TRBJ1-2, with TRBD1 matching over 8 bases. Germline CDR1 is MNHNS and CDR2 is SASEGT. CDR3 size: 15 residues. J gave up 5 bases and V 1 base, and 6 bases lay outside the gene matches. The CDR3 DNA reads TGTGCCAGCAGTGAAGGCACAGGGGGATCGTATGGCTACACCTTC. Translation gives CASSEGTGGSYGYTF.

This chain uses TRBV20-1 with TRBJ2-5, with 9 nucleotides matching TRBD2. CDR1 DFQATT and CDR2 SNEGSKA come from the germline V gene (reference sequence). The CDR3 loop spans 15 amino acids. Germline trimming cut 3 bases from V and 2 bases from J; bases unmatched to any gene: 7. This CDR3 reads CSASPSGGRQETQYF. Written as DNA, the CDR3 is TGCAGTGCTAGTCCCAGCGGGGGGAGGCAAGAGACCCAGTACTTC.

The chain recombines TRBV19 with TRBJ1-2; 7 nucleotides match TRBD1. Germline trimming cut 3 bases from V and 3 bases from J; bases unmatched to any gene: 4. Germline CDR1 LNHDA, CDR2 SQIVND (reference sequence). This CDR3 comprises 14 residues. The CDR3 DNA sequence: TGTGCCAGTAGTATGAAGGGGGCTGACTATGGCTACACCTTC. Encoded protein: CASSMKGADYGYTF.

The CDR3 DNA follows: TGTGCCATCTCCGGGGGAAAACAGCCCCAGCATTTT. It is translated as CAISGGKQPQHF. This chain uses TRBV10-3 with TRBJ1-5; possible D gene TRBD1, 5 bases. Germline values: CDR1 ENHRY, CDR2 SYGVKD. Trimming left V 8 bases short and J 7 bases short, with 12 bases between. CDR3 length equals 12 residues.

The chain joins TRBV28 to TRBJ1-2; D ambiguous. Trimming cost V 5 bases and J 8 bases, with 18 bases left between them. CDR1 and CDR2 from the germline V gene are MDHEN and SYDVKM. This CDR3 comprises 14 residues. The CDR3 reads CASSPQATAGGYTF. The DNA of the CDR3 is TGTGCCAGCAGTCCCCAGGCCACCGCGGGGGGCTACACCTTC.

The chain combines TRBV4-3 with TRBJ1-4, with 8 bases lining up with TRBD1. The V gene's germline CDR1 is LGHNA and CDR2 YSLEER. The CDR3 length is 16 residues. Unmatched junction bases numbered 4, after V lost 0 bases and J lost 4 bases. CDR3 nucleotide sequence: TGCGCCAGCAGCCAAGATCGCGGACAGGGTAATGAAAAACTGTTTTTT. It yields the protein CASSQDRGQGNEKLFF.